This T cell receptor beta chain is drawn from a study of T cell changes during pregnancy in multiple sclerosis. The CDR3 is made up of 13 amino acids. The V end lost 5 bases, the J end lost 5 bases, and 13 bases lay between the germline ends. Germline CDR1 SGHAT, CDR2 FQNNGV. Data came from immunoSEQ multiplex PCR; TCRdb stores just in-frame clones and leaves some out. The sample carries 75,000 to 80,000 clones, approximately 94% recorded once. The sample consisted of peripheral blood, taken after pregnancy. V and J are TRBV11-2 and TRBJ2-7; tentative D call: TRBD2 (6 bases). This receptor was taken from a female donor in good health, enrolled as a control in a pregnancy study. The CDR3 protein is CASSPLWRDEQYF. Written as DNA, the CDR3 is TGTGCCAGCAGCCCCCTTTGGAGGGACGAGCAGTACTTC. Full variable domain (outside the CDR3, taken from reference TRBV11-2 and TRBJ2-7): EAGVAQSPRYKIIEKRQSVAFWCNPISGHATLYWYQQILGQGPKLLIQFQNNGVVDDSQLPKDRFSAERLKGVDSTLKIQPAKLEDSAVYLCASSPLWRDEQYFGPGTRLTVT.